This T cell receptor (beta chain) emerged from a study of read filtering for tumor transcriptome and immune sequencing. For the study at large: DNase treatment preceded whole-transcriptome library preparation.

This clonotype came up many times. From approximately 430 ng of RNA, a library with molecular barcoded alpha/delta and beta/gamma adaptors was made. TCRdb redid the calling of the reads with MiXCR, one entry per CDR3 protein. This sample has 14,000 to 15,000 distinct CDR3 sequences, with over 20% found just once. Germline V CDR1 and CDR2: MNHNS, SASEGT. Deletions cut 5 bases from V and 4 bases from J, with 3 bases between. The CDR3 has 11 amino acids. The source material was a population of CD138-negative cells sorted from bone marrow. J is TRBJ2-1 and V is TRBV6-1; no firm D call. This sequence was found in a donor over 35 with multiple myeloma. CDR3 sequence (DNA): TGTGCCAGCAGTAGATACAATGAGCAGTTCTTC. Its translation: CASSRYNEQFF.